This T cell receptor beta chain was sequenced during a study of control samples from healthy donors and cancer patients. Trimming pared 1 base from V and 8 bases from J, leaving 11 bases between. This CDR3 comprises 13 residues. Germline CDR1 and CDR2: SGHDN and FVKESK. Libraries were prepared by immunoSEQ multiplex PCR; TCRdb keeps only in-frame clonotypes and omits some of them. This sample has 57,000 or so clones, with around 91% found just once. This clonotype originated in a man in his fifties or sixties with colorectal cancer. V and J are TRBV14 and TRBJ1-1, with D perhaps matching TRBD1 (6 bases). Source material: PBMCs. The CDR3 DNA sequence: TGTGCCAGCAGCCAAGGACAGGTCTACGAAGCTTTCTTT. This gives the protein CASSQGQVYEAFF.